The clone carrying this TCR beta chain appeared a few times. The antigen remains unidentified. The CDR3 consists of 16 residues. From germline, CDR1 is KGHSH and CDR2 LQKENI. Trimming shortened V by 4 bases and J by 1 base, and 11 bases separated the two germline ends. TCRdb re-called the 5' RACE reads with MiXCR, one entry per CDR3 protein. Of 450,000 to 650,000 distinct CDR3 sequences listed, roughly 22% are singletons. This specimen belongs to a study of T-cell memory formation after mild COVID-19. Study-wide results and limits: Certain responding clones were present in pre-infection memory, suggesting participation of cross-reactive memory.

This TCR was sampled from an adult woman who had mild COVID-19 (a few samples of this study predate the infection). Cell type and time point are not known. Sequencing was performed on PBMCs or a T cell subset sorted from them (not recorded which). This rearrangement joins TRBV18 to TRBJ2-6; D assignment may be TRBD1 or TRBD2 (5 bases each). CDR3 DNA: TGTGCCAGCTCACGAGGGACGCAGTCTGGGGCCAACGTCCTGACTTTC. It specifies CASSRGTQSGANVLTF.